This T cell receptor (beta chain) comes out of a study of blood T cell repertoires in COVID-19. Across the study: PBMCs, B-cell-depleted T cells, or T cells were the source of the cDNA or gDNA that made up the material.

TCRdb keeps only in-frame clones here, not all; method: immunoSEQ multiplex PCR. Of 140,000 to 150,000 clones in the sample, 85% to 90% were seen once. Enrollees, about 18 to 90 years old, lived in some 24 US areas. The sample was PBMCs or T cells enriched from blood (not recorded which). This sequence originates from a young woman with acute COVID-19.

CDR3 DNA: TGTGCCAGCAGTTTAATTGGGACAGGACAAGAAAAACTGTTTTTT. This translates into CASSLIGTGQEKLFF. The chain has TRBV27 and TRBJ1-4; 8 nucleotides match TRBD1. This CDR3 region has 15 residues. V lost 2 bases, J lost 8 bases, and 7 bases stayed unmatched. Germline CDR1 MNHEY, CDR2 SMNVEV (reference sequence).